This T cell receptor (beta chain) was captured by sequencing in a study of shared clonotypes between healthy human individuals. Germline V gene sequence: CDR1 MNHEY, CDR2 SMNVEV (reference sequence). There are 15 residues in the CDR3. Regarding this clone: A read error is possible here, since a much larger clone lies one base away. This specimen includes other DNA sequences encoding the same CDR3.

Data came from immunoSEQ multiplex PCR; TCRdb stores just in-frame clones and leaves some out. There are approximately 470,000 clones in the sample; roughly 80% occur only once, and about 13% lies in the top ten. This TCR came from a woman in her 40s in good health. Some clones in this sample may be carry-over from other donors' samples. This sequence joins TRBV27 and TRBJ2-1; D unresolved. Sequenced sample: PBMCs. The DNA of the CDR3 is TGTGCAAGCAGTTTATTGGAACGCGCGGCCAATGAGCAGTTCTTC. This gives the protein CASSLLERAANEQFF.